Listed below are T cell receptor beta chains from one sample, sequenced in a study of brain T cells in children with intractable seizures. Generated by immunoSEQ multiplex PCR, the TCRdb table keeps only in-frame clones and is missing some. The repertoire holds hundreds of thousands of clones, more than 85% seen once, with about 5.8% in the top ten. This material consisted of peripheral blood, taken 4 to 5 months after surgery. Receptor source: a boy younger than two with tuberous sclerosis and intractable seizures. CDR3s include the opening cysteine and the closing phenylalanine or tryptophan. A D gene is named only where the DNA matches it firmly. Rows give clone size only sometimes, using once, few, many, or a class for an expanded clone.

V gene	CDR3 length	J gene	D gene	clone size	CDR3 DNA	CDR3 protein
TRBV5-6	14	TRBJ1-2	TRBD1	once	TGTGCCAGCAGCCCCCGGGACAGAGAGGCGGACTACACCTTC	CASSPRDREADYTF
TRBV6-5	14	TRBJ2-1	TRBD1	-	TGTGCCAGCAGGCTCGGGACAGTATACAATGAGCAGTTCTTC	CASRLGTVYNEQFF
TRBV7-6	13	TRBJ2-7	-	-	TGTGCCAGCAGCTTAGACTTTGCGGACGAGCAGTACTTC	CASSLDFADEQYF
TRBV2	13	TRBJ2-4	-	-	TGTGCCAGCGGATCACAGGGACAAAACATTCAGTACTTC	CASGSQGQNIQYF
TRBV30	15	TRBJ1-4	-	-	TGTGCCTGGAGCAGTAACGGGGGGGCTGGGGAAAAACTGTTTTTT	CAWSSNGGAGEKLFF
TRBV2	14	TRBJ2-3	-	-	TGTGCCAGCAGTGAAATTGCCTGGACTGATACGCAGTATTTT	CASSEIAWTDTQYF
TRBV19	15	TRBJ2-1	-	-	TGTGCCAGTACCCCTTTCGGCCCGTACTACAATGAGCAGTTCTTC	CASTPFGPYYNEQFF
TRBV2	15	TRBJ2-7	-	-	TGTGCCAGCAGCCCCTCTGACGGGCTCTCACACGAGCAGTACTTC	CASSPSDGLSHEQYF
TRBV28	11	TRBJ1-2	-	-	TGTGCCAGCACGGACAGAAATGGCTACACCTTC	CASTDRNGYTF
TRBV15	15	TRBJ1-5	TRBD1	-	TGTGCCACCAGCAGAGCGGACAGGATGAATCAGCCCCAGCATTTT	CATSRADRMNQPQHF
TRBV6-5	14	TRBJ1-6	-	-	TGTGCCAGCAGTTACAGGGACACCGGCTCACCCCTCCACTTT	CASSYRDTGSPLHF
TRBV19	16	TRBJ2-3	-	once	TGTGCCAGTATTGGCCTCGGATACAGGGGCACAGATACGCAGTATTTT	CASIGLGYRGTDTQYF
TRBV3-1/TRBV3-2	15	TRBJ1-2	TRBD1	once	TGTGCCAGCAGCCAAGGAGCAGGGGGGATTTATGGCTACACCTTC	CASSQGAGGIYGYTF
TRBV6-2/TRBV6-3	15	TRBJ1-2	-	-	TGTGCCAGCCGCCTCCGGGGGACTTCTAACTATGGCTACACCTTC	CASRLRGTSNYGYTF
TRBV9	14	TRBJ1-2	TRBD1	-	TGTGCCAGCAGCGCGACGACAGGGTCGTATGGCTACACCTTC	CASSATTGSYGYTF
TRBV24-1	12	TRBJ1-2	-	-	TGTGCCACCAGTGACCGGGAGGTCGGCTACACCTTC	CATSDREVGYTF
TRBV30	14	TRBJ1-1	-	-	TGTGCCTGGAGAGGACAGTACATGAACACTGAAGCTTTCTTT	CAWRGQYMNTEAFF
TRBV5-8	11	TRBJ1-1	-	-	TGTGCCAGCGGGGCGGGCACTGAAGCTTTCTTT	CASGAGTEAFF
TRBV2	14	TRBJ2-1	TRBD2	once	TGTGCCAGCAGCCCGGGGACTAGCTTCGATGAGCAGTTCTTC	CASSPGTSFDEQFF
TRBV4-2	16	TRBJ1-2	-	few	TGTGCCAGCAGCCAAGATTATTCCGAATCGGGCTATGGCTACACCTTC	CASSQDYSESGYGYTF
TRBV11-2	15	TRBJ1-2	-	-	TGTGCCAGCAGCTTAGAAGGTCGGGGATCCTATGGCTACACCTTC	CASSLEGRGSYGYTF
TRBV11-2	17	TRBJ2-5	-	-	TGTGCCAGCAGCTTAGTAAGGGGGTTCGTTCGGGGAGAGACCCAGTACTTC	CASSLVRGFVRGETQYF
TRBV5-1	14	TRBJ2-7	-	-	TGCGCCAGCAGCTTGGATTCGGGAGATAGCGAGCAGTACTTC	CASSLDSGDSEQYF
TRBV5-1	14	TRBJ1-1	-	-	TGCGCCAGCAGCGACCGGGACAAGAACACTGAAGCTTTCTTT	CASSDRDKNTEAFF
TRBV30	21	TRBJ1-5	TRBD1	-	TGTGCCTGGAGTGTACCGGTCCCGATTAGGGACAGGGCTCATAGCAATCAGCCCCAGCATTTT	CAWSVPVPIRDRAHSNQPQHF
TRBV5-1	17	TRBJ2-5	-	-	TGCGCCAGCAGCTTGGAGGGCAGAGACTCCATCGGGGAGACCCAGTACTTC	CASSLEGRDSIGETQYF
TRBV19	15	TRBJ2-5	-	-	TGTGCCAGTAGTCCTACCGGGTCCTTGATAGAGACCCAGTACTTC	CASSPTGSLIETQYF
TRBV12-3/TRBV12-4	12	TRBJ1-1	TRBD1	few	TGTGCCAGCAGCCGTGGGACAGCCCCAGCTTTCTTT	CASSRGTAPAFF
TRBV7-9	17	TRBJ2-5	-	-	TGTGCCAGCAGCTTATCCCATGTGACAGAGTACCAAGAGACCCAGTACTTC	CASSLSHVTEYQETQYF
TRBV6-5	14	TRBJ1-5	-	-	TGTGCCAGCACCTCCGCGGGGCGGTATCAGCCCCAGCATTTT	CASTSAGRYQPQHF
TRBV7-3	16	TRBJ2-2	-	-	TGTGCCAGCACCCGAAATGGGGGGCGAGCCGCCGGGGAGCTGTTTTTT	CASTRNGGRAAGELFF
TRBV29-1	15	TRBJ2-3	TRBD2	-	TGCAGCGTTGAAATGCTAGCGGGACGCACAGATACGCAGTATTTT	CSVEMLAGRTDTQYF
TRBV6-5	14	TRBJ2-7	TRBD1	-	TGTGCCAGCAGGGGACGGACAGGGGTTAACGAGCAGTACTTC	CASRGRTGVNEQYF
TRBV7-9	14	TRBJ2-5	-	-	TGTGCCAGCAGTCAGGGGGCGGGGGAAGAGACCCAGTACTTC	CASSQGAGEETQYF
TRBV24-1	14	TRBJ1-6	-	-	TGTGCCACCAGTGATGGTGGAAATAATTCACCCCTCCACTTT	CATSDGGNNSPLHF
TRBV7-9	15	TRBJ1-4	-	-	TGTGCCAGCAGCTTAGTAGGAGGGGGAGGTGAAAAACTGTTTTTT	CASSLVGGGGEKLFF
TRBV2	15	TRBJ1-1	-	-	TGTGCCCTCTTACGCCGGACGGTTTTGAACACTGAAGCTTTCTTT	CALLRRTVLNTEAFF
TRBV27	16	TRBJ2-7	-	-	TGTGCCAGCAGTCCCCTGGGGGGAAGTGAGGACTACGAGCAGTACTTC	CASSPLGGSEDYEQYF
TRBV2	12	TRBJ2-7	-	-	TGTGCCAGCAGTGAGGCTTTCTACGAGCAGTACTTC	CASSEAFYEQYF
TRBV28	15	TRBJ2-1	TRBD1	-	TGTGCCAGCAGTTTATTTCCGACAGGGAACAATGAGCAGTTCTTC	CASSLFPTGNNEQFF
TRBV6-5	14	TRBJ1-1	-	-	TGTGCCAGCAGTTACTCGATTGCGGACGGTGAAGCTTTCTTT	CASSYSIADGEAFF
TRBV12-3/TRBV12-4	13	TRBJ1-1	-	-	TGTGCCAGCAGTTTAGGAGGGGCCACTGAAGCTTTCTTT	CASSLGGATEAFF
TRBV7-8	16	TRBJ1-1	-	few	TGTGCCAGCCTTCTGAAAGAGGGGGGCAGGAACACTGAAGCTTTCTTT	CASLLKEGGRNTEAFF
TRBV30	13	TRBJ1-2	TRBD1	-	TGTGCCTGGAGCGACAGGGGAACTGATGGCTACACCTTC	CAWSDRGTDGYTF
TRBV28	15	TRBJ1-5	-	-	TGTGCCAGCAGTTTAGTGGGATTGGGCAATCAGCCCCAGCATTTT	CASSLVGLGNQPQHF
TRBV6-5	12	TRBJ1-1	-	-	TGTGCCAGCAGGGACCAGAACACTGAAGCTTTCTTT	CASRDQNTEAFF
TRBV29-1	11	TRBJ2-5	-	-	TGCAGCGCGTCCAGCGAAGAGACCCAGTACTTC	CSASSEETQYF
TRBV28	16	TRBJ1-2	-	-	TGTGCCAGCAGACGCCCCCCTCAGACAGCTAACTATGGCTACACCTTC	CASRRPPQTANYGYTF
TRBV11-2	15	TRBJ2-7	-	-	TGTGCCAGCAGCCCCTTCCAGGGACGGTGGAACGAGCAGTACTTC	CASSPFQGRWNEQYF